Below are 23 T cell receptor beta chains sequenced from a single sample in a study of beta chain features in type 1 diabetes. Expressed TCRB transcripts got sequenced, as all isolated RNA was reverse transcribed. Sequencing used immunoSEQ multiplex PCR; TCRdb keeps in-frame clones, though not all of them. Of hundreds of thousands of clones detected, approximately 31% appear once; the ten largest clones hold almost 0.065%. Specimen: naive CD4+ T cells from blood. Receptors were obtained from a man between 18 and 35 years old in good health.

This sequence joins TRBV12-5 and TRBJ1-5; D is unclear. The CDR3 covers 12 residues. The V and J ends lost 4 bases and 5 bases respectively, with 6 bases between them. Germline CDR1 and CDR2: LGHNT and FRNRAP. The CDR3 DNA reads as TGTGCTAGTGGTTACAAAGATCAGCCCCAGCATTTT. This encodes CASGYKDQPQHF.

The chain employs TRBV4-2 and TRBJ2-3; D may match TRBD1 or TRBD2 (5 bases each). The germline V gene has CDR1 LGHNA and CDR2 YNFKEQ. The CDR3 is 17 residues long. Trimming stripped 0 bases from V and 8 bases from J, with 21 bases between. CDR3 residues: CASSQDHALGLGTTQYF. CDR3 DNA sequence: TGTGCCAGCAGCCAAGACCACGCGCTAGGGCTCGGGACTACGCAGTATTTT.

The chain employs TRBV30 and TRBJ1-5; weak D call: TRBD1 (6 bases). Trimming pared 5 bases from V and 7 bases from J, leaving 15 bases between. The CDR3 is 13 amino acids. Germline V CDR1 and CDR2: GTSNPN, SVGIG (reference sequence). This chain's CDR3 is CAWAAGEGQPQHF. The CDR3 DNA follows: TGTGCCTGGGCCGCAGGGGAGGGGCAGCCCCAGCATTTT.

For this clone: The sample has other DNA sequences that encode this CDR3 too. Here the CDR3 reads CASSVGGETQYF. As DNA, the CDR3 is TGTGCCAGCAGCGTAGGGGGAGAGACCCAGTACTTC. The rearrangement uses TRBV9 and TRBJ2-5; D unclear. This CDR3 region has 12 residues. Germline-derived CDR1 and CDR2 are SGDLS and YYNGEE. V was cut by 0 bases and J by 4 bases, with 4 bases left in between.

The chain recombines TRBV28 with TRBJ2-7; D perhaps matches TRBD2 (5 bases). The CDR3 length is 11 residues. V dropped 6 bases and J dropped 7 bases, with 10 bases sitting between them. Germline V gives CDR1 MDHEN, CDR2 SYDVKM. For the CDR3, the DNA is TGTGCCAGCAGAGGGTGGAGGGAGCAGTACTTC. Translated, it gives CASRGWREQYF.

In this sample, this clone turned up a few times. This rearrangement joins TRBV10-3 to TRBJ1-1; unclear D gene. Trimming took off 4 bases at V and 3 bases at J, with 9 bases between the two ends. Germline-derived CDR1 and CDR2 are ENHRY and SYGVKD. The CDR3 has 13 amino acids. The CDR3: CAISGLEDTEAFF. CDR3 sequence (DNA): TGTGCCATCAGTGGACTGGAGGACACTGAAGCTTTCTTT.

The chain recombines TRBV7-8 with TRBJ2-7; 7 positions match TRBD2. CDR1 is SGHVS and CDR2 is FQNEAQ in the germline V gene. This CDR3 region has 14 residues. The V and J ends lost 3 bases and 3 bases, in that order; junction bases with no gene match: 5. CDR3 loop: CASSFSGGNYEQYF. As DNA, the CDR3 is TGTGCCAGCAGCTTTTCGGGAGGCAACTACGAGCAGTACTTC.

This rearrangement joins TRBV28 to TRBJ2-7; weak D call: TRBD1 (5 bases). The germline V and J ends were trimmed by 7 bases and 0 bases, with 10 bases remaining between them. Germline values: CDR1 MDHEN, CDR2 SYDVKM. This CDR3 has 13 residues. CDR3 bases: TGTGCCAGCATCGCCAGGGACTCCTACGAGCAGTACTTC. As protein: CASIARDSYEQYF.

This clone was detected only a few times. The rearrangement joins TRBV29-1 to TRBJ2-1, with no clear D. Germline CDR1 reads SQVTM; CDR2 reads ANQGSEA. Trimming left V 8 bases short and J 4 bases short, with 24 bases between. The CDR3 has 16 residues. The CDR3 region has the DNA TGCAGCTGGGCCTGGGTCCCCGTCCCCCCTTACAATGAGCAGTTCTTC. It yields the protein CSWAWVPVPPYNEQFF.

The sample holds one count of this clone. This chain joins TRBV5-1 and TRBJ2-1; 9 bases line up with TRBD1. The CDR3 has 16 residues. Germline CDR1 SGHRS, CDR2 YFSETQ. Losses at the gene ends were 0 bases for V and 6 bases for J; bases not matched to a gene: 7. CDR3: CASSLAPGTGFNEQFF. CDR3 DNA sequence: TGCGCCAGCAGCTTGGCCCCCGGGACAGGGTTCAATGAGCAGTTCTTC.

The J gene is TRBJ2-1, the V gene TRBV30; 11 nucleotides align to TRBD2. CDR1 GTSNPN and CDR2 SVGIG come from the germline V gene (reference sequence). The CDR3 spans 13 residues. With V trimmed by 3 bases and J by 10 bases, 5 bases remained unmatched. Here the CDR3 DNA reads TGTGCCTGGAGCCCGGGACTAGCGGTCGAGCAGTTCTTC. Translated, it gives CAWSPGLAVEQFF.

V usage is TRBV7-2 and J usage is TRBJ1-1, with 8 bases matching TRBD1. J lost 7 bases, V lost 6 bases, and 7 bases had no gene match. The CDR3 contains 13 residues. Germline V gene data show CDR1 as SGHTA and CDR2 as FQGNSA. The CDR3 DNA follows: TGTGCCAGCAGTCGGGACAGGTGGGATGAAGCTTTCTTT. This sequence encodes CASSRDRWDEAFF.

This clone came up a few times. The chain employs TRBV7-9 and TRBJ2-3; 13 nucleotides line up with TRBD2. The V gene's germline CDR1 is SEHNR and CDR2 FQNEAQ (reference sequence). Unmatched junction bases numbered 7, after V lost 3 bases and J lost 7 bases. The CDR3 contains 16 residues. The CDR3 loop is CASSFLLAGGPHTQYF. The CDR3, as DNA: TGTGCCAGCAGCTTCTTACTAGCGGGAGGGCCGCATACGCAGTATTTT.

This clone was observed a handful of times. The V call is TRBV4-2, the J call TRBJ2-1; 10 bases align to TRBD1. The germline V gene has CDR1 LGHNA and CDR2 YNFKEQ. The V gene end was trimmed by 8 bases and the J gene end by 5 bases; junction bases not matched to a gene: 15. The CDR3 is 17 residues long. The CDR3 DNA reads as TGTGCCAGCGCTCAAACCTACGGGACAGGGGTCAACAATGAGCAGTTCTTC. It is translated as CASAQTYGTGVNNEQFF.

The chain is built from TRBV27 and TRBJ2-2, with D perhaps TRBD1 (5 bases). The CDR3 loop spans 14 amino acids. Germline V gene data show CDR1 as MNHEY and CDR2 as SMNVEV (reference sequence). The V end was cut by 8 bases, the J end by 4 bases, with 14 bases between. In DNA, the CDR3 is TGTGCCAGCGCGAAGGGGCTGGGCACCGGGGAGCTGTTTTTT. Translated: CASAKGLGTGELFF.

This chain connects TRBV5-1 to TRBJ2-3; D possibly corresponds to TRBD2 (5 bases). CDR1 and CDR2 from the germline V gene are SGHRS and YFSETQ. There are 13 residues in the CDR3. V lost 2 bases, J lost 6 bases, and 10 bases lay in between. CDR3 sequence reads: CASSFAGPDTQYF. DNA for the CDR3: TGCGCCAGCAGCTTTGCGGGTCCGGATACGCAGTATTTT.

The chain is built from TRBV7-3 and TRBJ2-3; no clear D gene. The CDR3 length is 15 residues. Germline V gene lookup returns CDR1 SGHTA and CDR2 FQGTGA. Trimming left V 6 bases short and J 2 bases short, with 15 bases between. CDR3 sequence: CASRDAADNTDTQYF. As DNA, the CDR3 is TGTGCCAGCAGGGACGCAGCAGATAACACAGATACGCAGTATTTT.

Of note for this clone: The same CDR3 arises from other DNA sequences in this sample as well. The chain recombines TRBV30 with TRBJ2-5; TRBD1 or TRBD2 may be the D gene (6 bases each). There are 12 residues in the CDR3. Germline values: CDR1 GTSNPN, CDR2 SVGIG (reference sequence). V lost 0 bases and J 5 bases, leaving 7 bases between the germline ends. The CDR3 region has the DNA TGTGCCTGGAGTGTAGGGGGGGAGACCCAGTACTTC. Encoded protein: CAWSVGGETQYF.

This clone was detected a few times. J is TRBJ2-7 and V is TRBV18; 15 positions agree with TRBD2. J gave up 3 bases and V 2 bases, and 8 bases lay outside the gene matches. CDR3 length equals 18 residues. Germline V gives CDR1 KGHSH, CDR2 LQKENI. The CDR3 sequence: CASSPAGLAGGSGYEQYF. CDR3 sequence (DNA): TGTGCCAGCTCACCAGCGGGACTAGCGGGAGGCTCGGGCTACGAGCAGTACTTC.

The chain uses TRBV9 and TRBJ2-1; 13 bases match TRBD2. Losses at the gene ends were 4 bases for V and 4 bases for J; bases not matched to a gene: 8. The CDR3 contains 17 residues. Germline CDR1 SGDLS, CDR2 YYNGEE. CDR3 sequence reads: CASSLRTSGRFYNEQFF. CDR3 nucleotides: TGTGCCAGCAGCCTCCGGACTAGCGGGAGATTTTACAATGAGCAGTTCTTC.

The rearrangement uses TRBV5-4 and TRBJ2-7; 11 bases are shared with TRBD2. With V trimmed by 4 bases and J by 0 bases, 6 bases remained unmatched. The CDR3 has 16 amino acids. Germline V gives CDR1 SGHNT, CDR2 YYREEE (reference sequence). The CDR3 sequence: CASSHPLAGGSYEQYF. CDR3 in DNA: TGTGCCAGCAGCCATCCCCTAGCGGGAGGCTCCTACGAGCAGTACTTC. Supplemented by reference TRBV5-4 and TRBJ2-7, the full variable domain reads ETGVTQSPTHLIKTRGQQVTLRCSSQSGHNTVSWYQQALGQGPQFIFQYYREEENGRGNFPPRFSGLQFPNYSSELNVNALELDDSALYLCASSHPLAGGSYEQYFGPGTRLTVT.

The chain combines TRBV30 with TRBJ2-5, with D possibly matching TRBD1 (6 bases). This CDR3 is 15 amino acids long. V shed 0 bases and J shed 5 bases, with 16 bases lying between them. Germline V gene sequence: CDR1 GTSNPN, CDR2 SVGIG (reference sequence). The CDR3 spells CAWSVQPGVGETQYF. The DNA of the CDR3 is TGTGCCTGGAGTGTTCAGCCAGGGGTCGGGGAGACCCAGTACTTC.

This clone occurred once. The J gene is TRBJ2-7, the V gene TRBV30; D is uncertain. V was clipped by 3 bases and J by 4 bases, with 7 bases between them. The germline V gene encodes CDR1 GTSNPN and CDR2 SVGIG (reference sequence). The CDR3 contains 11 residues. The CDR3 DNA follows: TGTGCCTGGAGGGGGTTGTACGAGCAGTACTTC. Translated, it gives CAWRGLYEQYF. The full variable domain, in which reference TRBV30 and TRBJ2-7 provide the parts outside the CDR3, is SQTIHQWPATLVQPVGSPLSLECTVEGTSNPNLYWYRQAAGRGLQLLFYSVGIGQISSEVPQNLSASRPQDRQFILSSKKLLLSDSGFYLCAWRGLYEQYFGPGTRLTVT.